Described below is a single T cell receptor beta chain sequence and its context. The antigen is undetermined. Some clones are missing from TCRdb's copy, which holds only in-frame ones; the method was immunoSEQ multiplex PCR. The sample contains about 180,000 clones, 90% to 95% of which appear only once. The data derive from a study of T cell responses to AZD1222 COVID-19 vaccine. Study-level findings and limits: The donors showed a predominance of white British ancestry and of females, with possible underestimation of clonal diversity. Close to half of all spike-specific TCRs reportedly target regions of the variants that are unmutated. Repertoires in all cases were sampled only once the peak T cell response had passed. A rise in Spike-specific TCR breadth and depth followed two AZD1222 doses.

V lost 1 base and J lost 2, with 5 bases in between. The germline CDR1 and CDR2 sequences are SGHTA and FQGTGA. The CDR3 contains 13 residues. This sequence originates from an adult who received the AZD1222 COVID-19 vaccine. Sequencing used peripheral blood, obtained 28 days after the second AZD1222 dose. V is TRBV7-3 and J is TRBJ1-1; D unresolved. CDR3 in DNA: TGTGCCAGCAGCTTAATGGGTAACACTGAAGCTTTCTTT. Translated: CASSLMGNTEAFF.